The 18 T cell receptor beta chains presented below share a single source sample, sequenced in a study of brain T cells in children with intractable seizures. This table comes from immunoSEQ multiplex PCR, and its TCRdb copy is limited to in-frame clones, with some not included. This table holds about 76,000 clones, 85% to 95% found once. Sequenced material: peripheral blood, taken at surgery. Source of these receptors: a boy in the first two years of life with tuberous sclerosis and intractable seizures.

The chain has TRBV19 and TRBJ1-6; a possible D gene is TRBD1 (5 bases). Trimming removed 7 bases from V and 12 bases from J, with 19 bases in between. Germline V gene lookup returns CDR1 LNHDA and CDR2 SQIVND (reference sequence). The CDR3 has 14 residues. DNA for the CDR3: TGTGCCAGTACCGGGGACTGGGGCCATGGACCCCTCCACTTT. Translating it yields CASTGDWGHGPLHF.

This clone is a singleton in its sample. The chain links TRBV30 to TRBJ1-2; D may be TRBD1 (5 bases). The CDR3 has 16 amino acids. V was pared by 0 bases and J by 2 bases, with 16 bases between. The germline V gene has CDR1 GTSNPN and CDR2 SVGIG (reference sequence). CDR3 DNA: TGTGCCTGGAGTGTCCTGCAGGGAGGGAAAAACTATGGCTACACCTTC. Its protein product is CAWSVLQGGKNYGYTF.

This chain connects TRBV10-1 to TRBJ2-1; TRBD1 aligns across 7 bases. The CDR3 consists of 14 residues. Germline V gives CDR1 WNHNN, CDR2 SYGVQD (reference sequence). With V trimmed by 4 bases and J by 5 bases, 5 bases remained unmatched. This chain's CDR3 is CASSGGTVDNEQFF. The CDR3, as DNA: TGCGCCAGCAGTGGAGGGACAGTGGACAATGAGCAGTTCTTC.

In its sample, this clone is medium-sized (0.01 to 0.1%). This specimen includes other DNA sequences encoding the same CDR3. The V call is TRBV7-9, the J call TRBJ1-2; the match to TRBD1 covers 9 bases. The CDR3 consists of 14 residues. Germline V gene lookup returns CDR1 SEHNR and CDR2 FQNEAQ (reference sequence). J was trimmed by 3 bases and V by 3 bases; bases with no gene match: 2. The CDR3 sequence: CASSLGQGDYGYTF. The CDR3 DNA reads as TGTGCCAGCAGCTTGGGACAGGGAGACTATGGCTACACCTTC.

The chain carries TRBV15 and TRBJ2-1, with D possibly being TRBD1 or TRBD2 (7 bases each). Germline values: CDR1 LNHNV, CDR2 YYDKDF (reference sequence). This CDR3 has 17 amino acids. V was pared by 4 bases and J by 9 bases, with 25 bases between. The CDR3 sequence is CATSIGGRPRGYGEQFF. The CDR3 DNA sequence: TGTGCCACCAGCATCGGGGGGCGGCCCAGGGGGTATGGTGAGCAGTTCTTC. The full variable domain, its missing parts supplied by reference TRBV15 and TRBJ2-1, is DAMVIQNPRYQVTQFGKPVTLSCSQTLNHNVMYWYQQKSSQAPKLLFHYYDKDFNNEADTPDNFQSRRPNTSFCFLDIRSPGLGDTAMYLCATSIGGRPRGYGEQFFGPGTRLTVL.

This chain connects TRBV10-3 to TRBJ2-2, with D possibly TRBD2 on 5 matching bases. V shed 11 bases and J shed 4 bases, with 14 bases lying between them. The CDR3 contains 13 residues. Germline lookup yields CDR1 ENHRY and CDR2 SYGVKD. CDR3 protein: CAAGSEVTGELFF. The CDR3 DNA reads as TGTGCCGCTGGTTCGGAGGTCACCGGGGAGCTGTTTTTT.

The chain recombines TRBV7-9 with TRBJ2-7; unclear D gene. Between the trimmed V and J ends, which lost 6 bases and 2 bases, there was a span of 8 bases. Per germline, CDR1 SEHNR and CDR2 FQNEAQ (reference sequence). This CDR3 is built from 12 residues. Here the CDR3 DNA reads TGTGCCAGCAGGGACGGAGCCTACGAGCAGTACTTC. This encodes CASRDGAYEQYF.

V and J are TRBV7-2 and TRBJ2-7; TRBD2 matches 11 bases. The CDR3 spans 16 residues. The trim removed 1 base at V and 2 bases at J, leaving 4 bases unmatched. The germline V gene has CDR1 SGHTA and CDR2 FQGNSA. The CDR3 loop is CASSLVASGGTYEQYF. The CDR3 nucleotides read TGTGCCAGCAGCTTAGTTGCTAGCGGGGGGACCTACGAGCAGTACTTC.

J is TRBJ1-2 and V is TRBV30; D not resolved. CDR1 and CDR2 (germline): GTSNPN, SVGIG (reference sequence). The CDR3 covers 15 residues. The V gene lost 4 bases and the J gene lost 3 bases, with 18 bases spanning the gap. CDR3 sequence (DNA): TGTGCCTGGACCACGGTCGGGGAGGGTGACTATGGCTACACCTTC. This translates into CAWTTVGEGDYGYTF.

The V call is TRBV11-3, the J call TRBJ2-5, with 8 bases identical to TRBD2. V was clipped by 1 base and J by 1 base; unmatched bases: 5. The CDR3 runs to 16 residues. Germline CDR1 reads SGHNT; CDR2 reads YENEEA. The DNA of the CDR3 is TGTGCCAGCAGCTTAGGATATAGCGGGACCCAAGAGACCCAGTACTTC. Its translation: CASSLGYSGTQETQYF.

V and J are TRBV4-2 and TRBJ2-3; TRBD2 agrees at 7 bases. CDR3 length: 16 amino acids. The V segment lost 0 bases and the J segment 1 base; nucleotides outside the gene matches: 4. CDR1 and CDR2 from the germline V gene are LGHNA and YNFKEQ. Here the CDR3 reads CASSQEGAGGTDTQYF. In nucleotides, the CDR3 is TGTGCCAGCAGCCAAGAAGGCGCGGGGGGCACAGATACGCAGTATTTT.

This CDR3 reads CASSVRLNSYNEQFF. Written as DNA, the CDR3 is TGTGCCAGCAGCGTTCGGTTAAACTCCTACAATGAGCAGTTCTTC. This chain uses TRBV9 with TRBJ2-1; D is ambiguous. Trimming shortened V by 2 bases and J by 0 bases, and 9 bases separated the two germline ends. Looked up from germline, CDR1 is SGDLS and CDR2 is YYNGEE. The CDR3 totals 15 residues.

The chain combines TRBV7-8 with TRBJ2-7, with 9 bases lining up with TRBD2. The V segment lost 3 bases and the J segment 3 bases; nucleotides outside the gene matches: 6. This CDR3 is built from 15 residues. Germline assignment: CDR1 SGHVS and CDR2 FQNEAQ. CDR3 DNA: TGTGCCAGCAGCTTCCGAGGTAGCGGGAGCTACGAGCAGTACTTC. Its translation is CASSFRGSGSYEQYF.

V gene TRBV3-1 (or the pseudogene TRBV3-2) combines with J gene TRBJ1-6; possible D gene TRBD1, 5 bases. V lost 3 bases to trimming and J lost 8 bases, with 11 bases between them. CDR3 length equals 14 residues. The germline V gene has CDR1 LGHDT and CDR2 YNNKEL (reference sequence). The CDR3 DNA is TGTGCCAGCAGCCACCCAGGGATCTATTCACCCCTCCACTTT. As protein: CASSHPGIYSPLHF.

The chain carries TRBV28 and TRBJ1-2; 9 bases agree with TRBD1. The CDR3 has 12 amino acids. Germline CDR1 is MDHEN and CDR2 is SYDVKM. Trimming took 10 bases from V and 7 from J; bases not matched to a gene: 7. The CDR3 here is CATETGGGGYTF. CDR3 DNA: TGTGCCACGGAGACAGGGGGTGGTGGCTACACCTTC.

The CDR3 DNA reads as TGCGCCAGCAGCCAAGGATCAGGGACAGGGGACGCCTACAATGAGCAGTTCTTC. Its protein is CASSQGSGTGDAYNEQFF. This chain connects TRBV4-1 to TRBJ2-1; 10 bases fit TRBD1. V trimming: 1 base; J trimming: 2 bases; junction bases outside the gene matches: 8. Germline V gene data show CDR1 as MGHRA and CDR2 as YSYEKL. CDR3 length: 18 amino acids.

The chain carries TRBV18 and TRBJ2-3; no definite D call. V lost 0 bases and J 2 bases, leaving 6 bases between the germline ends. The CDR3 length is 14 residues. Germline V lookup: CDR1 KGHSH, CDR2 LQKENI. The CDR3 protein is CASSPPRDTDTQYF. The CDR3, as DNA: TGTGCCAGCTCACCACCTAGGGACACAGATACGCAGTATTTT.

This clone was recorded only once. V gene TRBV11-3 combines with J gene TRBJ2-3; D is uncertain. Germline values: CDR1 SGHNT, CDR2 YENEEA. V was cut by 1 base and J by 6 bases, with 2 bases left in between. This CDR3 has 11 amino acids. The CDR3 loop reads CASSLGDTQYF. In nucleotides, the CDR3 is TGTGCCAGCAGCTTAGGCGATACGCAGTATTTT. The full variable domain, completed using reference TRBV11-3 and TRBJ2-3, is EAGVVQSPRYKIIEKKQPVAFWCNPISGHNTLYWYLQNLGQGPELLIRYENEEAVDDSQLPKDRFSAERLKGVDSTLKIQPAELGDSAVYLCASSLGDTQYFGPGTRLTVL.